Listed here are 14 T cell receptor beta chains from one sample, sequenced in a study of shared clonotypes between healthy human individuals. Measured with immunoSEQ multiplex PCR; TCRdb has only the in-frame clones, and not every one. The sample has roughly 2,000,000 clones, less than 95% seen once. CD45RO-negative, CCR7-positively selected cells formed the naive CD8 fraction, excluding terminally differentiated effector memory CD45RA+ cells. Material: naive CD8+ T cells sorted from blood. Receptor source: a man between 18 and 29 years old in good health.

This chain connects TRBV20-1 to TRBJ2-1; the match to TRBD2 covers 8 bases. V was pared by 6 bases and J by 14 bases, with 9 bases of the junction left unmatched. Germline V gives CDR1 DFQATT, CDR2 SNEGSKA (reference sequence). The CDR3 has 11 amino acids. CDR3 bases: TGCAGTGCCATTAGCGGGGTCCAAGAGTTCTTC. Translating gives CSAISGVQEFF.

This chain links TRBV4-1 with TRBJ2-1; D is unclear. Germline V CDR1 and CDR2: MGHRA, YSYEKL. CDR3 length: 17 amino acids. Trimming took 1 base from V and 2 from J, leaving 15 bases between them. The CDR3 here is CASSQVRVGIPYNEQFF. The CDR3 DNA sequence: TGCGCCAGCAGCCAAGTCCGTGTCGGCATCCCCTACAATGAGCAGTTCTTC.

The chain's CDR3 is CASSTGGIETQYF. Here the CDR3 DNA reads TGTGCCAGCAGTACAGGGGGCATAGAGACCCAGTACTTC. The chain couples TRBV28 to TRBJ2-5; 9 nucleotides line up with TRBD1. Germline CDR1 MDHEN, CDR2 SYDVKM. Trimming took 5 bases from V and 4 from J; bases not matched to a gene: 2. The CDR3 is made up of 13 amino acids.

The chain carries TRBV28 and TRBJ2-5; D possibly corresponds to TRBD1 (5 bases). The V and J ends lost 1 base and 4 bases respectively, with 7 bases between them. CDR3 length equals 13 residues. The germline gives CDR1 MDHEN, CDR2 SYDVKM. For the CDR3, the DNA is TGTGCCAGCAGTTTATTGGGGCCAGAGACCCAGTACTTC. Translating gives CASSLLGPETQYF.

The CDR3 nucleotides read TGTGCCAGCAGTGAAGCGGGTGGCTGGGCTGAAGCTTTCTTT. It codes for CASSEAGGWAEAFF. The V call is TRBV6-1, the J call TRBJ1-1, with D uncertain. V was pared by 0 bases and J by 6 bases, with 11 bases between. The CDR3 sequence is 14 residues long. Per the germline V gene, CDR1 is MNHNS and CDR2 is SASEGT.

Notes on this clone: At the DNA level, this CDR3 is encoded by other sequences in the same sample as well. The CDR3 sequence: CASSLVSGNTGELFF. CDR3 nucleotide sequence: TGTGCCAGCAGCTTAGTGTCGGGGAACACCGGGGAGCTGTTTTTT. The rearrangement uses TRBV7-9 and TRBJ2-2; D call uncertain. The V end was cut by 1 base, the J end by 1 base, with 7 bases between. The CDR3 loop spans 15 amino acids. Germline values: CDR1 SEHNR, CDR2 FQNEAQ (reference sequence).

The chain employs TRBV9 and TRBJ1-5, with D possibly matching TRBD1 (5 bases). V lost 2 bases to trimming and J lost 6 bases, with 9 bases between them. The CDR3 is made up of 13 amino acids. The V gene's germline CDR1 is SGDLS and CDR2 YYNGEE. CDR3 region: CASSVITGQPQHF. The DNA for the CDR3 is TGTGCCAGCAGCGTCATTACAGGTCAGCCCCAGCATTTT. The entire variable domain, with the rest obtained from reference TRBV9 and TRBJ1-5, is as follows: DSGVTQTPKHLITATGQRVTLRCSPRSGDLSVYWYQQSLDQGLQFLIQYYNGEERAKGNILERFSAQQFPDLHSELNLSSLELGDSALYFCASSVITGQPQHFGDGTRLSIL.

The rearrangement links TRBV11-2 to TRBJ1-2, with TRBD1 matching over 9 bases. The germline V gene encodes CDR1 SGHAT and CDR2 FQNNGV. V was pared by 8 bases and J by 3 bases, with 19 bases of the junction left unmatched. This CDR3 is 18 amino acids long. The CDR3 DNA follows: TGTGCCAGCGGAGGCTACACGGGACAGGGAAAGAAGTACTATGGCTACACCTTC. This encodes CASGGYTGQGKKYYGYTF.

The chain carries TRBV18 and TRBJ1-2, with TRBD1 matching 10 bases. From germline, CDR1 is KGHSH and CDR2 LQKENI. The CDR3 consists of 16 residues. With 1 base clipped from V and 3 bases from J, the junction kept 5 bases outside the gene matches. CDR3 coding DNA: TGTGCCAGCTCACCACAAGGGACAGGGGTTTACTATGGCTACACCTTC. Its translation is CASSPQGTGVYYGYTF.

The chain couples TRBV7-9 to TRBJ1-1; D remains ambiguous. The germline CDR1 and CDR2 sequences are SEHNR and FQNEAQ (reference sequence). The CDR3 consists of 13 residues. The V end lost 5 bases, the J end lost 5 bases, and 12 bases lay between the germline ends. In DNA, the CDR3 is TGTGCCAGCAGCCCCACCGGCAGGACTGAAGCTTTCTTT. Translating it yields CASSPTGRTEAFF. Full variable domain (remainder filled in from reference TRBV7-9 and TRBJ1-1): DTGVSQNPRHKITKRGQNVTFRCDPISEHNRLYWYRQTLGQGPEFLTYFQNEAQLEKSRLLSDRFSAERPKGSFSTLEIQRTEQGDSAMYLCASSPTGRTEAFFGQGTRLTVV.

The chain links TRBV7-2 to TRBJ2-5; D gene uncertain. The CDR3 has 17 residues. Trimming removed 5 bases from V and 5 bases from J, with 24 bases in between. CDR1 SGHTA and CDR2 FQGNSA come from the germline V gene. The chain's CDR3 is CASSTYRSGITLETQYF. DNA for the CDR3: TGTGCCAGCAGCACCTACCGTTCGGGCATAACTCTTGAGACCCAGTACTTC.

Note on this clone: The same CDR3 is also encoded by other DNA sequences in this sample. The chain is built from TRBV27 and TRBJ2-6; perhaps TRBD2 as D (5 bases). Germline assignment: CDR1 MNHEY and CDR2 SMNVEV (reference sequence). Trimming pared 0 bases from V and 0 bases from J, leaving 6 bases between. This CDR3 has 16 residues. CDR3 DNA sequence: TGTGCCAGCAGTTTATCTGCGGGCTCTGGGGCCAACGTCCTGACTTTC. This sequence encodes CASSLSAGSGANVLTF.

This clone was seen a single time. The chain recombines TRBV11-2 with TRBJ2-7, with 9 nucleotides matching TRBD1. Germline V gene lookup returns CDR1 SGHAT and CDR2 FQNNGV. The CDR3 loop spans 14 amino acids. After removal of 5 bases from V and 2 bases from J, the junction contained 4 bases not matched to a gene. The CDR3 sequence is CASSPDRGPYEQYF. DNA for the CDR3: TGTGCCAGCAGCCCGGACAGGGGCCCCTACGAGCAGTACTTC.

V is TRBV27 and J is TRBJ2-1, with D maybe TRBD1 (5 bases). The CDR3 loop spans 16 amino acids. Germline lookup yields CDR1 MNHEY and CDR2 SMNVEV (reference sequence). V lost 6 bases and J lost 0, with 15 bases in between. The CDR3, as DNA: TGTGCCAGCAGCTTTTCAGGGTTTAGCTCCTACAATGAGCAGTTCTTC. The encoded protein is CASSFSGFSSYNEQFF.